Detailed here is one T cell receptor beta chain. Its antigen is not identified. The data stem from a study of cytomegalovirus exposure and HLA in healthy donors. Overall study results and limits: Across HLA loci, a later analysis found differing TCR association rates, with DRB1 most and HLA-C fewest. The study recorded more than 150 TCR beta chains that were cytomegalovirus-associated. Later analysis associated a missense DCLRE1C variant with TCR beta V- and J-gene trimming.

The primer mix had 60 Vbeta and 13 Jbeta primers. Profiled with immunoSEQ multiplex PCR; TCRdb holds only in-frame clones, not every one. The sample yields over 120,000 clones, of which the top ten take up 0.96%. This TCR was sampled from a male donor in good health and CMV-seronegative. What was sequenced was PBMCs.

In DNA form, the CDR3 reads TGCGCCAGCAGCCCTGGCTCTAGCGGGGCCCCAGATACGCAGTATTTT. Protein: CASSPGSSGAPDTQYF. The chain links TRBV5-1 to TRBJ2-3, with 9 bases aligning to TRBD2. This CDR3 comprises 16 residues. CDR1 and CDR2 (germline): SGHRS, YFSETQ. J lost 4 bases, V lost 4 bases, and 10 bases had no gene match.